The clone carrying this TCR beta chain has a handful of counts. These data are taken from a study of T-cell reconstitution after alpha-beta-depleted transplantation in children. Preparation of the TCRbeta library used unique molecular identifiers. TCRdb used MiXCR to reprocess the PCR reads, holding one entry per CDR3 protein. The sample records hundreds of thousands of distinct CDR3 sequences, about a sixth being singletons. Germline lookup yields CDR1 LNHDA and CDR2 SQIVND (reference sequence). Trimming shortened V by 3 bases and J by 0 bases, and 13 bases separated the two germline ends. The CDR3 consists of 16 residues.

The receptor's source is a human donor who donated a stem cell graft to a child with acute lymphoblastic leukemia. Specimen: PBMCs from the stem cell graft donor, collected from the stem cell graft. The chain recombines TRBV19 with TRBJ2-3; D not resolved. The CDR3 bases are TGTGCCAGTAGTATCTACGCAGCTACTAGCACAGATACGCAGTATTTT. Translating gives CASSIYAATSTDTQYF.